This T cell receptor beta chain comes out of a study of OX40 agonist ivuxolimab in advanced cancers. For the study at large: Ivuxolimab, an antibody acting as an agonist of OX40 (CD134), was used to treat patients. Partial responses occurred in three patients (one hepatocellular carcinoma, two cutaneous melanoma). Findings and limits, study-wide: Researchers did not determine the expanded peripheral T cells' antigen specificity.

Here immunoSEQ multiplex PCR was the method, and the copy in TCRdb shows in-frame clones only, minus some. This table has 40,000 to 60,000 clones, roughly 85% appearing once. This clone showed up just a few times. The antigen remains undetermined. The sequence was obtained from an adult with an advanced solid tumor such as melanoma, head and neck, liver or kidney cancer. Sequenced here: CD4+ or CD8+ T cells sorted from blood, sampled in a trial of the OX40 agonist ivuxolimab.

The CDR3 nucleotides are TGTGCCAGCAGTGGTTTCAGGCTCTACAATGAGCAGTTCTTC. Its protein product is CASSGFRLYNEQFF. This sequence joins TRBV2 and TRBJ2-1; the D is unclear. This CDR3 comprises 14 residues. Per the germline V gene, CDR1 is SNHLY and CDR2 is FYNNEI. Trimming removed 4 bases at V and 3 bases at J, with 10 bases between.